Each of the 20 T cell receptor beta chains below was sequenced from the same sample in a study of blood T cell repertoires in COVID-19. Repertoires were generated with immunoSEQ multiplex PCR, while TCRdb's copy carries only in-frame clones and drops some. Seen here are more than 200,000 clones, 88% observed once, and the top ten hold 1.3% to 1.5%. The sequenced sample was peripheral blood. These receptors all stem from a man older than 75 with acute or convalescent COVID-19.

The V and J genes are TRBV12-3 or TRBV12-4 and TRBJ1-5; D is perhaps TRBD1 (6 bases). The ends were cut back, 7 bases at V and 9 bases at J, with 16 bases in the middle. This CDR3 is built from 13 residues. CDR3 nucleotide sequence: TGTGCCAGCACGGGTCAGGGGATGGGGCCCCAGCATTTT. It codes for CASTGQGMGPQHF.

The CDR3 loop is CASSQGVNSIPSTDTQYF. The CDR3 bases are TGCGCCAGCAGCCAGGGAGTCAATTCCATCCCCTCCACAGATACGCAGTATTTT. This rearrangement joins TRBV4-3 to TRBJ2-3; possibly TRBD2 for D (5 bases). The germline gives CDR1 LGHNA, CDR2 YSLEER. V was trimmed by 3 bases and J by 2 bases, leaving 21 bases between them. The CDR3 covers 18 residues.

The rearrangement links TRBV6-6 to TRBJ2-5, with TRBD1 matching over 7 bases. The V gene end was trimmed by 4 bases and the J gene end by 5 bases; junction bases not matched to a gene: 4. From germline, CDR1 is MNHNY and CDR2 SVGAGI (reference sequence). The CDR3 runs 13 residues. Here the CDR3 reads CASSLGQEETQYF. DNA for the CDR3: TGTGCCAGCAGTTTAGGACAGGAGGAGACCCAGTACTTC.

The genes are TRBV6-2 or TRBV6-3 and TRBJ1-5; unclear D gene. The CDR3 extends over 15 amino acids. Germline V gene lookup returns CDR1 MNHEY and CDR2 SVGEGT. The V end lost 4 bases, the J end lost 4 bases, and 14 bases lay between the germline ends. The CDR3 is CASSWERSYNQPQHF. As DNA, the CDR3 is TGTGCCAGCAGTTGGGAGAGGAGTTATAATCAGCCCCAGCATTTT.

This chain links TRBV11-2 with TRBJ2-2; perhaps TRBD2 as D (5 bases). Germline values: CDR1 SGHAT, CDR2 FQNNGV. The length of the CDR3 is 15 residues. V lost 2 bases and J 4 bases, leaving 11 bases between the germline ends. CDR3 sequence (DNA): TGTGCCAGCAGCTTATTAATCACTAGCACCGGGGAGCTGTTTTTT. As protein: CASSLLITSTGELFF.

V is TRBV29-1 and J is TRBJ2-5, with 7 bases identical to TRBD2. With V trimmed by 8 bases and J by 2 bases, 8 bases remained unmatched. Germline CDR1 and CDR2: SQVTM and ANQGSEA. The CDR3 length is 13 residues. DNA of the CDR3: TGCAGCATTGTGGGGGGGAGGCAAGAGACCCAGTACTTC. It specifies CSIVGGRQETQYF.

The genes are TRBV6-5 and TRBJ1-2; D uncertain. The V end lost 5 bases, the J end lost 3 bases, and 10 bases lay between the germline ends. The CDR3 is 13 residues long. Germline-derived CDR1 and CDR2 are MNHEY and SVGAGI. CDR3 protein: CASSPRVDYGYTF. The CDR3 coding sequence is TGTGCCAGCAGTCCCCGGGTCGACTATGGCTACACCTTC.

The V gene is TRBV19, the J gene TRBJ1-1, with 9 bases aligning to TRBD1. CDR3 length: 13 amino acids. V was pared by 7 bases and J by 5 bases, with 5 bases of the junction left unmatched. Looked up from germline, CDR1 is LNHDA and CDR2 is SQIVND (reference sequence). The CDR3 DNA is TGTGCCAGTAAACTCGGGACAGGGACTGAAGCTTTCTTT. It is translated as CASKLGTGTEAFF.

The chain employs TRBV10-3 and TRBJ1-6; D unresolved. CDR1 ENHRY and CDR2 SYGVKD come from the germline V gene. V was pared by 2 bases and J by 6 bases, with 8 bases between. The CDR3 extends over 14 amino acids. The CDR3 nucleotides read TGTGCCATCAGTGAGATACTGTCTAATTCACCCCTCCACTTT. Its protein product is CAISEILSNSPLHF.

The rearrangement uses TRBV18 and TRBJ1-1; weak D call: TRBD1 (5 bases). Germline CDR1 KGHSH, CDR2 LQKENI. The CDR3 spans 16 residues. Trimming removed 3 bases from V and 7 bases from J, with 21 bases in between. In nucleotides, the CDR3 is TGTGCCAGCTCACCGGGGGGTTTAGGCAGAGACCATGAAGCTTTCTTT. It codes for CASSPGGLGRDHEAFF.

This chain uses TRBV19 with TRBJ2-5; tentative D call: TRBD1 (5 bases). The CDR3 loop spans 14 amino acids. Germline V CDR1 and CDR2: LNHDA, SQIVND (reference sequence). Trimming removed 3 bases from V and 2 bases from J, with 10 bases in between. CDR3: CASSMAPGQETQYF. CDR3 DNA sequence: TGTGCCAGTAGTATGGCGCCAGGGCAAGAGACCCAGTACTTC.

Turning to this clone: The same CDR3 can be traced to other DNA sequences in this sample. This chain uses TRBV28 with TRBJ2-7; a weak D match, TRBD2 (6 bases). Trimming cost V 3 bases and J 0 bases, with 9 bases left between them. CDR3 length: 14 residues. Germline V gene lookup returns CDR1 MDHEN and CDR2 SYDVKM. The CDR3 region has the DNA TGTGCCAGCAGTTTCGGAGGGAGCTCCTACGAGCAGTACTTC. Its translation: CASSFGGSSYEQYF.

DNA of the CDR3: TGTGCCAGTAGTCCTACCCACAGGGGGAGGGATCAGCCCCAGCATTTT. Translated, it gives CASSPTHRGRDQPQHF. The chain links TRBV19 to TRBJ1-5, with 8 nucleotides matching TRBD1. In germline, CDR1 is LNHDA, CDR2 SQIVND (reference sequence). CDR3 size: 16 residues. After removal of 5 bases from V and 5 bases from J, the junction contained 11 bases not matched to a gene. Variable domain in full (rest from reference TRBV19 and TRBJ1-5): DGGITQSPKYLFRKEGQNVTLSCEQNLNHDAMYWYRQDPGQGLRLIYYSQIVNDFQKGDIAEGYSVSREKKESFPLTVTSAQKNPTAFYLCASSPTHRGRDQPQHFGDGTRLSIL.

The gene calls are TRBV3-1 (or the pseudogene TRBV3-2) and TRBJ2-7; D ambiguous. Germline loops: CDR1 LGHDT, CDR2 YNNKEL (reference sequence). V was clipped by 3 bases and J by 0 bases, with 9 bases between them. The CDR3 runs to 14 residues. In nucleotides, the CDR3 is TGTGCCAGCAGCCAGGGCTCAAACTCCTACGAGCAGTACTTC. Amino acid sequence: CASSQGSNSYEQYF.

The rearrangement joins TRBV5-1 to TRBJ1-2, with 8 bases lining up with TRBD1. CDR1 SGHRS and CDR2 YFSETQ come from the germline V gene. The CDR3 contains 15 residues. The V segment lost 3 bases and the J segment 6 bases; nucleotides outside the gene matches: 10. CDR3 in DNA: TGCGCCAGCAGCTACCTACAGGGGGGACAGGATGGCTACACCTTC. Amino acids: CASSYLQGGQDGYTF.

The rearrangement joins TRBV27 to TRBJ1-6, with TRBD1 matching over 7 bases. CDR1 is MNHEY, CDR2 SMNVEV, per germline (reference sequence). There are 14 residues in the CDR3. Losses at the gene ends were 7 bases for V and 7 bases for J; bases not matched to a gene: 7. The DNA for the CDR3 is TGTGCCAGCACCGTGACAGGGTTGAATTCACCCCTCCACTTT. It specifies CASTVTGLNSPLHF.

The genes are TRBV28 and TRBJ2-7; 9 bases are shared with TRBD1. This CDR3 has 15 residues. V lost 7 bases to trimming and J lost 4 bases; unmatched junction nucleotides: 11. Looked up from germline, CDR1 is MDHEN and CDR2 is SYDVKM. The chain's CDR3 is CASKRSGTGKYEQYF. CDR3 coding DNA: TGTGCCAGCAAACGTTCCGGGACAGGGAAATACGAGCAGTACTTC.

V is TRBV7-2 and J is TRBJ2-1, with 12 bases matching TRBD2. The CDR3 covers 15 residues. Looked up from germline, CDR1 is SGHTA and CDR2 is FQGNSA. Germline trimming cut 6 bases from V and 4 bases from J; bases unmatched to any gene: 4. The CDR3 region is CASRPGTSGYNEQFF. In DNA form, the CDR3 reads TGTGCCAGCAGGCCCGGGACTAGCGGGTACAATGAGCAGTTCTTC.

A few counts support this clone. This chain links TRBV24-1 with TRBJ1-4; 11 bases are shared with TRBD1. Germline CDR1 reads KGHDR; CDR2 reads SFDVKD. This CDR3 contains 15 residues. V lost 4 bases and J lost 11; bases outside the gene matches: 8. This CDR3 reads CATSEGTGGPKKLFF. Here the CDR3 DNA reads TGTGCCACCAGTGAAGGGACAGGGGGTCCGAAGAAACTGTTTTTT.

The chain recombines TRBV18 with TRBJ1-5, with 10 bases that match TRBD1. Unmatched junction bases numbered 9, after V lost 4 bases and J lost 6 bases. There are 16 residues in the CDR3. Germline CDR1 reads KGHSH; CDR2 reads LQKENI. The CDR3 loop reads CASSLEGQGISQPQHF. In nucleotides, the CDR3 is TGTGCCAGCTCACTTGAGGGACAGGGGATAAGTCAGCCCCAGCATTTT.